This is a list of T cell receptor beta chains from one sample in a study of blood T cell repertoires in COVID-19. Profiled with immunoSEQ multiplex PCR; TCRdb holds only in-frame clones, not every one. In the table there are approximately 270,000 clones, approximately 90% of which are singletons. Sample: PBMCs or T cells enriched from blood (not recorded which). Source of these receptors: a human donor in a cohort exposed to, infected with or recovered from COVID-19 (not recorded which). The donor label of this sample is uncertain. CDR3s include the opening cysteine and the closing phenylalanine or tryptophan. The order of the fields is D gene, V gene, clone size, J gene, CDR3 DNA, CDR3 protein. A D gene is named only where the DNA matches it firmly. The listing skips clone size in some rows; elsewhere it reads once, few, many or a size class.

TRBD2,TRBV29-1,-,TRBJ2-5,TGCAGCGTGAGGACTAGCGGGGGAGAGACCCAGTACTTC,CSVRTSGGETQYF
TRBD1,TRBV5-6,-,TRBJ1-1,TGTGCCAGCAGACCCGGGACAGGGGTTGGTGAAGCTTTCTTT,CASRPGTGVGEAFF
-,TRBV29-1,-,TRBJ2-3,TGCAGCGTTTTCTTTCGCACAGATACGCAGTATTTT,CSVFFRTDTQYF
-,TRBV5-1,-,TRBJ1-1,TGCGCCAGCAGCTCAACCCTGGCAGGGGCGCGTGAAGCTTTCTTT,CASSSTLAGAREAFF
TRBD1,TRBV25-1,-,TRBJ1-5,TGTGCCAGCAGCCCCGGACAGGGCGTCGATCAGCCCCAGCATTTT,CASSPGQGVDQPQHF
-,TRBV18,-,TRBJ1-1,TGTGCCAGCTCACCTGATTATAACATGAACACTGAAGCTTTCTTT,CASSPDYNMNTEAFF
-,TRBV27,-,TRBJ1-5,TGTGCCAGCAGTTCCGCCCCGGAGATACAGCCCCAGCATTTT,CASSSAPEIQPQHF
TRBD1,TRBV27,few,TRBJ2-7,TGTGCCAGCAGTTTCTCCTCGGGACAGGGGGACGAGCAGTACTTC,CASSFSSGQGDEQYF
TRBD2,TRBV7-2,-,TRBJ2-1,TGTGCCAGCAGCTCAACTAGCGGGGGGTACAATGAGCAGTTCTTC,CASSSTSGGYNEQFF
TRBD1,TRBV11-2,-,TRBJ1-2,TGTGCCAGCAGCTCCCGGACAGGGGGTATGGGCTACACCTTC,CASSSRTGGMGYTF
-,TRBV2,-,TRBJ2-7,TGTGCCAGTGGACAGTACCCCTCCTACGAGCAGTACTTC,CASGQYPSYEQYF
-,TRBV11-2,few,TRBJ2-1,TGTGCCAGCAGCTCCCTGGCGGGGCCGTCTACAGATGAGCAGTTCTTC,CASSSLAGPSTDEQFF
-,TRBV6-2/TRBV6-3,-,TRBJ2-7,TGTGCCAGCAGTTCGGACAGCTACGAGCAGTACTTC,CASSSDSYEQYF
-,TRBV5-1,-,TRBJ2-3,TGCGCCAGCAGCTTGGTAGGGGTGACAGATACGCAGTATTTT,CASSLVGVTDTQYF
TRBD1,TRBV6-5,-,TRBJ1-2,TGTGCCAGCAGGCGAGGGACAGGGATATATGGCTACACCTTC,CASRRGTGIYGYTF
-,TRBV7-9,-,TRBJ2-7,TGTGCCAGCAGTGACGACAGTGTTAACTACGAGCAGTACTTC,CASSDDSVNYEQYF
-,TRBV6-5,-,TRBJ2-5,TGTGCCAGCAGCTCTGGGCTACAAGAGACCCAGTACTTC,CASSSGLQETQYF
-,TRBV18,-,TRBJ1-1,TGTGCCAGCTCACCAACAGGGAACACTGAAGCTTTCTTT,CASSPTGNTEAFF
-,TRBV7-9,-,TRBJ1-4,TGTGCCAGCAGCTTAGTCGGACAGCGCACAACTAATGAAAAACTGTTTTTT,CASSLVGQRTTNEKLFF
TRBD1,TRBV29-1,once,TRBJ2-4,TGCAGCGTGACGGGACAGCCGACGGTAGCCAAAAACATTCAGTACTTC,CSVTGQPTVAKNIQYF
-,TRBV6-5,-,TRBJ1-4,TGTGCCAGCAGTTACTGGGGGGGCGCTGATGAAAAACTGTTTTTT,CASSYWGGADEKLFF
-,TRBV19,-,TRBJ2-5,TGTGCCAGTAGTATAGACCTTAAACAGGGCCAAGAGACCCAGTACTTC,CASSIDLKQGQETQYF
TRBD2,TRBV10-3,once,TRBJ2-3,TGTGCCATCAGTGATCTTCTAGCGGGGTCTAGGACGCAGTATTTT,CAISDLLAGSRTQYF
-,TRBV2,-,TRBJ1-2,TGTGCCAGCAGACCGGGACAAAACCGCTATGGCTACACCTTC,CASRPGQNRYGYTF
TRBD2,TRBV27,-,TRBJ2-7,TGTGCCAGCAGCCTCGGGACTAGCGGACACTACGAGCAGTACTTC,CASSLGTSGHYEQYF
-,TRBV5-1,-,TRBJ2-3,TGCGCCAGCAGCCCTGAAACTAGCGATACGCAGTATTTT,CASSPETSDTQYF
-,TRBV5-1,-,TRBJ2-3,TGCGCCAGCAGCTTGGGTGGTCCAGTGGATACGCAGTATTTT,CASSLGGPVDTQYF
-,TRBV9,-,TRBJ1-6,TGTGCCAGCAGCGTAGAGGGGTACTCCTATAATTCACCCCTCCACTTT,CASSVEGYSYNSPLHF
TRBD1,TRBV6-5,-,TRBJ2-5,TGTGCCAGCTCTAACCCGACAGGGGGAACAGAGACCCAGTACTTC,CASSNPTGGTETQYF
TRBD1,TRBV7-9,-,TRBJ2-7,TGTGCCAGCAGCTTACAAGGGGGCGCAAAGGAGCAGTACTTC,CASSLQGGAKEQYF
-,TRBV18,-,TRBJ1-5,TGTGCCAGCTCGGAACAGGGTACTGTCATTCAGCCCCAGCATTTT,CASSEQGTVIQPQHF
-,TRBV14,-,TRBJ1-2,TGTGCCAGCAGCCAAGATCGAATGGGGGGGCCCTATGGCTACACCTTC,CASSQDRMGGPYGYTF